What follows are 24 T cell receptor beta chains derived from one specimen sequenced in a study of beta chain features in type 1 diabetes. Expressed TCRB transcripts were sequenced because the isolated RNA had all been reverse transcribed beforehand. The table came from immunoSEQ multiplex PCR; TCRdb's copy has only in-frame clones and leaves some out. Of 120,000 to 150,000 clones in the sample, about 13% were seen once. The antigens of these receptors remain unknown. Study-wide results and caveats: Shortening of TCRB CDR3s, moderate but significant, appeared in all four CD4+ subsets of Type 1 diabetes patients.

The specimen was central memory CD4+ T cells from blood. These receptors came from a man aged 18 to 30 with type 1 diabetes.

The V gene is TRBV10-3, the J gene TRBJ2-7, with a tentative D call TRBD2 (6 bases). The length of the CDR3 is 11 residues. V was shortened by 6 bases and J by 5 bases, with 8 bases between the two germline ends. Germline CDR1 ENHRY, CDR2 SYGVKD. Here the CDR3 reads CAIRDYDEQYF. DNA for the CDR3: TGTGCCATCAGGGACTACGACGAGCAGTACTTC.

The chain links TRBV25-1 to TRBJ2-5; D is perhaps TRBD1 (6 bases). This CDR3 is 14 amino acids long. V was clipped by 6 bases and J by 1 base, with 12 bases between them. Germline assignment: CDR1 MGHDK and CDR2 SYGVNS. This CDR3 reads CASRDTGCQETQYF. For the CDR3, the DNA is TGTGCCAGCAGAGATACAGGGTGCCAAGAGACCCAGTACTTC.

Only a few counts were recorded for this clone. The same CDR3 can be traced to other DNA sequences in this sample. The chain has TRBV30 and TRBJ1-5; D is ambiguous. Germline CDR1 GTSNPN, CDR2 SVGIG (reference sequence). Trimming shortened V by 0 bases and J by 4 bases, and 7 bases separated the two germline ends. The CDR3 is 13 amino acids. CDR3 amino acids: CAWSVGPNQPQHF. CDR3 DNA: TGTGCCTGGAGTGTAGGACCGAATCAGCCCCAGCATTTT.

Worth noting for this clone: Distinct nucleotide sequences in the sample also encode this CDR3. This chain uses TRBV29-1 with TRBJ2-1; tentative D call: TRBD2 (6 bases). The CDR3 length is 15 residues. Per germline, CDR1 SQVTM and CDR2 ANQGSEA. V was cut by 7 bases and J by 0 bases, with 16 bases left in between. The CDR3 spells CSGGGSGSSYNEQFF. The CDR3 DNA is TGCAGCGGCGGTGGGTCCGGGAGCTCCTACAATGAGCAGTTCTTC.

CDR3 nucleotides: TGTGCCACCCAACCGGGACGGACGACAGATACGCAGTATTTT. Translated: CATQPGRTTDTQYF. The J gene is TRBJ2-3, the V gene TRBV18, with D tentatively TRBD1 or TRBD2 (5 bases each). The CDR3 loop spans 14 amino acids. Germline CDR1 is KGHSH and CDR2 is LQKENI. V was shortened by 10 bases and J by 3 bases, with 17 bases between the two germline ends.

This clone was counted between two and nine times. The V gene is TRBV9, the J gene TRBJ2-2; D not certain. CDR1 SGDLS and CDR2 YYNGEE come from the germline V gene. The CDR3 is 15 residues long. Between the trimmed V and J ends, which lost 0 bases and 1 base, there was a span of 7 bases. CDR3 sequence: CASSVVAWNTGELFF. The DNA for the CDR3 is TGTGCCAGCAGCGTAGTCGCCTGGAACACCGGGGAGCTGTTTTTT.

Only a few counts were recorded for this clone. V and J are TRBV18 and TRBJ1-1, with TRBD1 matching over 8 bases. Germline CDR1 KGHSH, CDR2 LQKENI. V shed 6 bases, J shed 1 base, and the junction held 10 bases outside the gene matches. The CDR3 consists of 16 residues. This chain's CDR3 is CASSPRQGPSNTEAFF. The CDR3 bases are TGTGCCAGCTCCCCGCGACAGGGGCCCTCGAACACTGAAGCTTTCTTT.

This chain uses TRBV4-2 with TRBJ1-5, with 7 bases that match TRBD1. V lost 5 bases, J lost 7 bases, and 5 bases stayed unmatched. The germline V gene encodes CDR1 LGHNA and CDR2 YNFKEQ. This CDR3 is built from 13 residues. Here the CDR3 reads CASSGRGDQPQHF. CDR3 nucleotide sequence: TGTGCCAGCAGCGGCAGGGGGGACCAGCCCCAGCATTTT.

The table lists this clone with a few counts. V is TRBV15 and J is TRBJ1-6; D is possibly TRBD1 (6 bases). Germline lookup yields CDR1 LNHNV and CDR2 YYDKDF (reference sequence). This CDR3 is built from 15 residues. V gave up 1 base and J gave up 8 bases, with 12 bases separating them. The CDR3 region is CATSRGTAADSPLHF. CDR3 nucleotide sequence: TGTGCCACCAGCAGAGGGACAGCCGCGGATTCACCCCTCCACTTT.

The chain recombines TRBV7-8 with TRBJ2-5; 8 bases map to TRBD1. Near its end, the DNA agrees better with TRBJ2-7, so the J call may be wrong. The CDR3 runs 15 residues. Per the germline V gene, CDR1 is SGHVS and CDR2 is FQNEAQ. The CDR3 bases are TGTGCCAGCAGCTTAGGAGCAGGGGGCCTGAACGAGCAGTACTTC. Translation: CASSLGAGGLNEQYF.

This clone was counted many times. The chain is built from TRBV29-1 and TRBJ1-3, with D uncertain. This CDR3 region has 14 residues. The ends were cut back, 0 bases at V and 0 bases at J, with 6 bases in the middle. CDR1 and CDR2 from the germline V gene are SQVTM and ANQGSEA. The CDR3 DNA sequence: TGCAGCGTTGAAGACAGCCTCTCTGGAAACACCATATATTTT. This encodes CSVEDSLSGNTIYF. The variable domain in full, with the rest retrieved from reference TRBV29-1 and TRBJ1-3, is SAVISQKPSRDICQRGTSLTIQCQVDSQVTMMFWYRQQPGQSLTLIATANQGSEATYESGFVIDKFPISRPNLTFSTLTVSNMSPEDSSIYLCSVEDSLSGNTIYFGEGSWLTVV.

This clone was observed a handful of times. The chain combines TRBV29-1 with TRBJ2-3, with TRBD2 matching over 10 bases. The CDR3 is made up of 13 amino acids. V trimming: 7 bases; J trimming: 4 bases; junction bases outside the gene matches: 5. CDR1 is SQVTM and CDR2 is ANQGSEA in the germline V gene. This CDR3 is CSAAGGIPDTQYF. CDR3 nucleotide sequence: TGCAGCGCAGCGGGGGGGATCCCAGATACGCAGTATTTT.

The sample holds a few counts of this clone. This rearrangement joins TRBV28 to TRBJ2-7; D is uncertain. Germline loops: CDR1 MDHEN, CDR2 SYDVKM. The CDR3 runs to 12 residues. The ends were cut back, 6 bases at V and 3 bases at J, with 9 bases in the middle. The DNA of the CDR3 is TGTGCCAGCAGGCCCCCCGACTACGAGCAGTACTTC. Amino acids: CASRPPDYEQYF.

This clone was counted a few times. The J gene is TRBJ1-4, the V gene TRBV28; perhaps TRBD1 as D (5 bases). Looked up from germline, CDR1 is MDHEN and CDR2 is SYDVKM. This CDR3 contains 13 residues. Trimming took 10 bases from V and 1 from J, leaving 10 bases between them. The DNA of the CDR3 is TGTGCCACCATGGGGGTAACTAATGAAAAACTGTTTTTT. It specifies CATMGVTNEKLFF.

The CDR3 coding sequence is TGTGCCAGCAGTTCCGCCCGGGGAGGGGGCGGCTTGGACACTGAAGCTTTCTTT. It is translated as CASSSARGGGGLDTEAFF. The genes are TRBV27 and TRBJ1-1, with TRBD1 identical over 7 bases. The V and J ends lost 4 bases and 3 bases, in that order; junction bases with no gene match: 17. The CDR3 contains 18 residues. Germline assignment: CDR1 MNHEY and CDR2 SMNVEV (reference sequence).

This clone was found many times. This chain links TRBV9 with TRBJ2-3; D is perhaps TRBD1 or TRBD2 (5 bases each). From germline, CDR1 is SGDLS and CDR2 YYNGEE. V gave up 0 bases and J gave up 2 bases, with 10 bases separating them. The CDR3 totals 15 residues. For the CDR3, the DNA is TGTGCCAGCAGCGTAGAAAGCGGACACACAGATACGCAGTATTTT. Its protein product is CASSVESGHTDTQYF.

This clone was observed a handful of times. This chain connects TRBV7-2 to TRBJ2-7, with 7 nucleotides matching TRBD2. V dropped 5 bases and J dropped 6; count of bases not matched to a gene: 4. This CDR3 region has 12 residues. The germline V gene has CDR1 SGHTA and CDR2 FQGNSA. CDR3 sequence (DNA): TGTGCCAGCAGCCGGACTAGTTCCGAGCAGTACTTC. It encodes CASSRTSSEQYF.

The chain combines TRBV10-3 with TRBJ1-5, with a possible D match to TRBD1 (6 bases). The V gene lost 3 bases and the J gene lost 8 bases, with 11 bases spanning the gap. Germline V gives CDR1 ENHRY, CDR2 SYGVKD. This CDR3 is 13 amino acids long. In DNA form, the CDR3 reads TGTGCCATCAGTGATGGAGGGGGAGAGCCCCAGCATTTT. Amino acids: CAISDGGGEPQHF.

This clone was detected a few times. The rearrangement uses TRBV7-3 and TRBJ2-5; D call uncertain. V lost 3 bases to trimming and J lost 2 bases, with 10 bases between them. The CDR3 has 14 amino acids. The V gene's germline CDR1 is SGHTA and CDR2 FQGTGA. The DNA for the CDR3 is TGTGCCAGCAGCTTTAATGGAGAGCAAGAGACCCAGTACTTC. Amino acid sequence: CASSFNGEQETQYF.

V is TRBV28 and J is TRBJ2-7, with a possible D match to TRBD1 (5 bases). V shed 5 bases and J shed 0 bases, with 8 bases lying between them. The CDR3 runs to 13 residues. The germline CDR1 and CDR2 sequences are MDHEN and SYDVKM. CDR3 sequence reads: CASSQTASYEQYF. The DNA for the CDR3 is TGTGCCAGCAGTCAGACAGCCTCCTACGAGCAGTACTTC.

The table lists this clone with a few counts. This CDR3 reads CASRAQETQYF. CDR3 in DNA: TGTGCCAGCCGGGCCCAAGAGACCCAGTACTTC. The chain is built from TRBV2 and TRBJ2-5; no clear D gene. Germline V gives CDR1 SNHLY, CDR2 FYNNEI. Trimming took 8 bases from V and 1 from J, leaving 5 bases between them. This CDR3 is built from 11 residues.

The table lists this clone with a few counts. The rearrangement joins TRBV30 to TRBJ1-6; 7 bases fit TRBD1. This CDR3 region has 14 residues. J lost 7 bases, V lost 2 bases, and 5 bases had no gene match. Germline V lookup: CDR1 GTSNPN, CDR2 SVGIG (reference sequence). The CDR3 DNA sequence: TGTGCCTGGAGTCCTCAGGGGGTCAATTCACCCCTCCACTTT. Encoded protein: CAWSPQGVNSPLHF.

This chain links TRBV30 with TRBJ1-2; D not resolved. V lost 8 bases and J 0 bases, leaving 13 bases between the germline ends. Germline V CDR1 and CDR2: GTSNPN, SVGIG (reference sequence). CDR3 length equals 13 residues. The CDR3 DNA reads TGTGCCGGCGGTGCCCAACCTAACTATGGCTACACCTTC. It encodes CAGGAQPNYGYTF.

This clone was seen more than once but under ten times. V usage is TRBV7-9 and J usage is TRBJ1-2; D not resolved. Germline V gene data show CDR1 as SEHNR and CDR2 as FQNEAQ (reference sequence). This CDR3 contains 14 residues. V was cut by 1 base and J by 3 bases, with 9 bases left in between. The CDR3 reads CASSLVSTYYGYTF. The CDR3 coding sequence is TGTGCCAGCAGCTTAGTGTCCACTTACTATGGCTACACCTTC.